This TCR beta chain originates from a study of blood T cell repertoires in COVID-19. Whole-study context: Whether acute or convalescent, the COVID-19 samples came from the United States, Italy and Spain. Sources were T cells, B-cell-depleted T cells, or PBMCs; the material itself was cDNA or gDNA.

In the original analysis: Nucleated cell counts were estimated from reference gene primer amplification. Clones were read by immunoSEQ multiplex PCR, and TCRdb kept only the in-frame ones, dropping some. That table supplies the V and J calls and clone size; D and trimming were determined from the DNA. The sample carries more than 400,000 clones, approximately 90% recorded once. Recruitment covered roughly 24 US areas and drew participants whose ages spanned roughly 18 to 100 years. The germline CDR1 and CDR2 sequences are SGHDT and YYEEEE. CDR3 size: 13 residues. Trimming shortened V by 4 bases and J by 3 bases, and 11 bases separated the two germline ends.

V gene TRBV5-6 combines with J gene TRBJ2-7; D is possibly TRBD2 (5 bases). Sequenced material: PBMCs or T cells enriched from blood (not recorded which). This TCR was recovered from a woman aged 18-29 years who had recovered from COVID-19. The CDR3 is CASSGRGNYEQYF. The CDR3 DNA reads TGTGCCAGCAGCGGACGGGGAAACTACGAGCAGTACTTC.